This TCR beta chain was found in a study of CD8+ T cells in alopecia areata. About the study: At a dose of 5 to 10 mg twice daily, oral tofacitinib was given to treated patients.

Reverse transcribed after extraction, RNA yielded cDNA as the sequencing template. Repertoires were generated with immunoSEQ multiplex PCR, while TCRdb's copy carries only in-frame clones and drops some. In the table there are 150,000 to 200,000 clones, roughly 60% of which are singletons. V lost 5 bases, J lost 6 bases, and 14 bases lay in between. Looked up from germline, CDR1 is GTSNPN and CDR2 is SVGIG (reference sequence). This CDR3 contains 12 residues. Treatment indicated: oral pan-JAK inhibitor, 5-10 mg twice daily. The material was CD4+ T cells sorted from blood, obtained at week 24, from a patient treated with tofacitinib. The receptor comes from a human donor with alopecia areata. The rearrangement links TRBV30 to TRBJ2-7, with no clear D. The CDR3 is CAWGLVHTEQYF. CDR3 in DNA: TGTGCCTGGGGGTTGGTACACACCGAGCAGTACTTC.